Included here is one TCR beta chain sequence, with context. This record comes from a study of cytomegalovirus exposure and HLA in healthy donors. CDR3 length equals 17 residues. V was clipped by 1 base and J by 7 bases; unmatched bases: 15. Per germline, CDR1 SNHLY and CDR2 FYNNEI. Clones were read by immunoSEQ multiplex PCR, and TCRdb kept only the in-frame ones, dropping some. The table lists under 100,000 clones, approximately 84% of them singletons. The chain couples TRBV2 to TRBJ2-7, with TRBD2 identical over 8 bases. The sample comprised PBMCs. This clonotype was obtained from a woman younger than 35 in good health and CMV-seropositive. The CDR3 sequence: CASSEESGLGTRREQYF. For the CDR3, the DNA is TGTGCCAGCAGTGAAGAGTCTGGGTTGGGGACTAGACGGGAGCAGTACTTC.